At least ten counts were recorded for the clone carrying this TCR beta chain. These data originate in a study of metastatic and nonmetastatic thyroid tumors. The overall study: Repertoires of blood and of tissue (tumor or nodule) from malignant and benign thyroid patients were compared.

As originally analysed: For papillary thyroid cancer, a distant-metastasis classifier was constructed from CDR3 differences observed across clinicopathological groups. TCRdb reassembled clones from the PCR reads with MiXCR. The V and J calls here are based on TCRdb, not the publication. The sample consists of tens of thousands of clones, roughly 16% of them appearing once. The entire patient cohort was treatment-naive prior to thyroid surgery. This clonotype originated in a male donor with papillary thyroid cancer or a benign thyroid nodule (not recorded which). Some clones in this sample may be carry-over from other donors' samples. Material for sequencing was blood.

The CDR3 DNA sequence: TGTGCCAGCAGCCCGGACAGGGCGGGGTACGAGCAGTACTTC. Translation gives CASSPDRAGYEQYF. The chain has TRBV7-9 and TRBJ2-7; TRBD1 aligns across 8 bases. The CDR3 has 14 amino acids. V lost 5 bases to trimming and J lost 4 bases; unmatched junction nucleotides: 7. Germline V lookup: CDR1 SEHNR, CDR2 FQNEAQ (reference sequence).